The 9 T cell receptor beta chains reported below all come from one sample, sequenced in a study of blood T cell repertoires in COVID-19. The assay was immunoSEQ multiplex PCR, and TCRdb's table has in-frame clones only and misses some. The sample comprises some 68,000 clones, less than 95% of which are singletons, and 0.4% to 0.55% rests with the top ten. The material sequenced was peripheral blood. Receptor source: a man aged 45-65 years with COVID-19, enrolled during active disease.

The chain joins TRBV2 to TRBJ2-1, with TRBD2 identical over 7 bases. CDR1 SNHLY and CDR2 FYNNEI come from the germline V gene. The CDR3 is 15 amino acids. The V and J ends lost 8 bases and 6 bases, in that order; junction bases with no gene match: 13. The CDR3 loop reads CASQVQLAVINEQFF. CDR3 in DNA: TGTGCCAGCCAGGTGCAGCTAGCGGTAATCAATGAGCAGTTCTTC.

This clone was counted once. This chain connects TRBV19 to TRBJ2-5; TRBD1 aligns across 9 bases. Unmatched junction bases numbered 8, after V lost 8 bases and J lost 7 bases. The CDR3 loop spans 13 amino acids. The germline V gene has CDR1 LNHDA and CDR2 SQIVND (reference sequence). The CDR3 sequence is CASSGTGQGTQYF. The CDR3 DNA follows: TGTGCCAGTTCGGGGACAGGGCAGGGGACCCAGTACTTC.

This clone has just a few counts. This sequence joins TRBV18 and TRBJ1-5; D call uncertain. This CDR3 has 14 residues. Looked up from germline, CDR1 is KGHSH and CDR2 is LQKENI. V was clipped by 6 bases and J by 4 bases, with 13 bases between them. The CDR3 spells CASSPWEGNQPQHF. The CDR3 DNA follows: TGTGCCAGCTCCCCGTGGGAGGGAAATCAGCCCCAGCATTTT.

J is TRBJ2-5 and V is TRBV14, with 10 bases matching TRBD2. CDR1 is SGHDN, CDR2 FVKESK, per germline. Trimming at V came to 4 bases and at J to 7 bases, leaving 6 bases not matched to a gene. This CDR3 comprises 14 residues. The DNA of the CDR3 is TGTGCCAGCAGCCGAGCGGGAGGGAGCGCGACCCAGTACTTC. Translated: CASSRAGGSATQYF.

This chain links TRBV5-1 with TRBJ1-2; TRBD1 matches 7 bases. The CDR3 contains 13 residues. Per germline, CDR1 SGHRS and CDR2 YFSETQ. V shed 1 base and J 7 bases; nucleotides not matched to a gene: 4. The CDR3 DNA follows: TGCGCCAGCAGCTTGCGACAGGGAATTGGCTACACCTTC. Translated: CASSLRQGIGYTF.

CDR3 region: CASSQLTSVLVEQYF. DNA for the CDR3: TGTGCCAGCAGCCAACTGACTAGCGTCCTCGTCGAGCAGTACTTC. The rearrangement links TRBV2 to TRBJ2-7, with 8 bases lining up with TRBD2. The CDR3 has 15 residues. The J segment lost 6 bases and the V segment lost 6 bases, leaving 13 bases of the junction unmatched. CDR1 is SNHLY, CDR2 FYNNEI, per germline. The full variable domain, its missing parts supplied by reference TRBV2 and TRBJ2-7, is EPEVTQTPSHQVTQMGQEVILRCVPISNHLYFYWYRQILGQKVEFLVSFYNNEISEKSEIFDDQFSVERPDGSNFTLKIRSTKLEDSAMYFCASSQLTSVLVEQYFGPGTRLTVT.

The chain joins TRBV18 to TRBJ2-2, with TRBD2 identical over 12 bases. From germline, CDR1 is KGHSH and CDR2 LQKENI. This CDR3 spans 16 amino acids. V was pared by 8 bases and J by 5 bases, with 9 bases of the junction left unmatched. The CDR3 reads CASALTSGSSTGELFF. In DNA, the CDR3 is TGTGCCAGCGCATTGACTAGCGGGAGTTCTACCGGGGAGCTGTTTTTT.

The CDR3 nucleotides read TGTGCCAGCAGCTCCCAAGGGGGACGGACCTTCAAGCAGTACTTC. Its translation is CASSSQGGRTFKQYF. The chain has TRBV7-9 and TRBJ2-7; weak D call: TRBD1 (6 bases). Germline V lookup: CDR1 SEHNR, CDR2 FQNEAQ (reference sequence). Trimming removed 4 bases from V and 8 bases from J, with 21 bases in between. The CDR3 has 15 amino acids. Combining the CDR3 with reference TRBV7-9 and TRBJ2-7 gives the whole variable domain DTGVSQNPRHKITKRGQNVTFRCDPISEHNRLYWYRQTLGQGPEFLTYFQNEAQLEKSRLLSDRFSAERPKGSFSTLEIQRTEQGDSAMYLCASSSQGGRTFKQYFGPGTRLTVT.

This chain connects TRBV20-1 to TRBJ2-2; D is possibly TRBD2 (6 bases). Trimming took 3 bases from V and 5 from J, leaving 16 bases between them. Germline V gene lookup returns CDR1 DFQATT and CDR2 SNEGSKA (reference sequence). The CDR3 consists of 15 residues. The CDR3 bases are TGCAGTGCTAGTCGGGGGAGGACCGGTACCGGGGAGCTGTTTTTT. Translating it yields CSASRGRTGTGELFF.